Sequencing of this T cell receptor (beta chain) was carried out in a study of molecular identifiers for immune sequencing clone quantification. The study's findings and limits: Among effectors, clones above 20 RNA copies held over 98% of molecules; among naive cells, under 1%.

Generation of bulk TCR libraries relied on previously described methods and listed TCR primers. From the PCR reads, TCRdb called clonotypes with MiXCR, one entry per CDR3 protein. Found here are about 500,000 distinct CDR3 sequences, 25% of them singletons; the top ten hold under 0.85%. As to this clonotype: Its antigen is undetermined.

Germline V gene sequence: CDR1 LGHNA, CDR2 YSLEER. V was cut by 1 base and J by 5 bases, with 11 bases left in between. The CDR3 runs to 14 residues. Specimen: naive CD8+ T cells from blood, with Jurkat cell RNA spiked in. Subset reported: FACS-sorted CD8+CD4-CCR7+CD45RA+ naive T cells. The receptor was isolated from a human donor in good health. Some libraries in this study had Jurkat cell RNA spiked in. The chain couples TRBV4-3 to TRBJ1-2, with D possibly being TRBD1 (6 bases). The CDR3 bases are TGCGCCAGCAGCCAAGGGACAGCCGGGTATGGCTACACCTTC. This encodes CASSQGTAGYGYTF.